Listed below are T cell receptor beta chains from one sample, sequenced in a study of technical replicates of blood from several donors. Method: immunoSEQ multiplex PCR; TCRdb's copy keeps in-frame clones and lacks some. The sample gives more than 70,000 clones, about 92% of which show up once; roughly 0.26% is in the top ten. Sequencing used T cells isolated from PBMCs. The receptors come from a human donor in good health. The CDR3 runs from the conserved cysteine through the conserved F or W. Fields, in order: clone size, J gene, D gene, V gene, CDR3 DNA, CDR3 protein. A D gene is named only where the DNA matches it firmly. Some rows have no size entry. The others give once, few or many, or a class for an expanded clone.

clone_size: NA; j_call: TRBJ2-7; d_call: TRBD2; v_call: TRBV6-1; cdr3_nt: TGTGCCAGCAGGGCTACTAGCGCGGGCCCGTACGAGCAGTACTTC; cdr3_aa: CASRATSAGPYEQYF
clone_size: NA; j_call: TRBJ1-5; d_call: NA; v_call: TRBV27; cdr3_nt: TGTGCCAGCAGTTTATATCCCGGCAATCAGCCCCAGCATTTT; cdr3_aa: CASSLYPGNQPQHF
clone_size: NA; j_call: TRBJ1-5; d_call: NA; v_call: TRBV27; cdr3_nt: TGTGCCAGCAGAGAGGGCGGCAATCAGCCCCAGCATTTT; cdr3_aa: CASREGGNQPQHF
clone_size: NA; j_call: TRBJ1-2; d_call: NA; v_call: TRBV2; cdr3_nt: TGTGCCAGCAGGGAGGACCGCTGGATCTACACCTTC; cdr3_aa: CASREDRWIYTF
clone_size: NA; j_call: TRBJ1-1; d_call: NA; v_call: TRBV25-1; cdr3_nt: TGTGCCAGCAGTGATTCACTAAACACTGAAGCTTTCTTT; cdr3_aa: CASSDSLNTEAFF
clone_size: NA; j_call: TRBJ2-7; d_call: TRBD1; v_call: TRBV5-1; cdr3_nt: TGCGCCAGCAGTACAGGGGCGAACTCCTACGAGCAGTACTTC; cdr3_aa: CASSTGANSYEQYF
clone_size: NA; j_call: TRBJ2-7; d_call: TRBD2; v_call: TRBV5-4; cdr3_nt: TGTGCCAGCAGCTTGGCCGGAAGGGCGGGGGGCTACGAGCAGTACTTC; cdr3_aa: CASSLAGRAGGYEQYF
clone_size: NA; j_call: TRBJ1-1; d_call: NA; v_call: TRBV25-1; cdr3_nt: TGTGCCAGCAGGAGCCCGGGGTCGAACACTGAAGCTTTCTTT; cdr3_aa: CASRSPGSNTEAFF
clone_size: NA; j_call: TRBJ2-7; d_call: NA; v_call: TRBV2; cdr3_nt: TGTGCCAGCAGGGACCCCCCGGGACAAGGATCCCTCCAGAGCTCCTACGAGCAGTACTTC; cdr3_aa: CASRDPPGQGSLQSSYEQYF
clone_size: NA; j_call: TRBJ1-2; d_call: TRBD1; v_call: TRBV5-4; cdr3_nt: TGTGCCAGCAGCCCTACCGGGACAGGGGGTAACTATGGCTACACCTTC; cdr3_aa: CASSPTGTGGNYGYTF
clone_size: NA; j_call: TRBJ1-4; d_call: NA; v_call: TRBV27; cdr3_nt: TGTGCCAGCAGTTTATCCGGTTTTGGTGAAAAACTGTTTTTT; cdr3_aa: CASSLSGFGEKLFF
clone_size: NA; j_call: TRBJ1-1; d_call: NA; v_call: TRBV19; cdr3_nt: TGTGCCAGTAGTAGGGGGGAGGGGAGATTGAACACTGAAGCTTTCTTT; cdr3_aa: CASSRGEGRLNTEAFF
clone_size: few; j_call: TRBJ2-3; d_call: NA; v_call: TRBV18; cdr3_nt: TGTGCCAGCTCACCATCACAGGGCCGCACAGATACGCAGTATTTT; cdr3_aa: CASSPSQGRTDTQYF
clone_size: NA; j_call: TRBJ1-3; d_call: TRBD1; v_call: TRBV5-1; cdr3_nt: TGCGCCAGCAGCTTACAGGGGGGCTCTGGAAACACCATATATTTT; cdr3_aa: CASSLQGGSGNTIYF
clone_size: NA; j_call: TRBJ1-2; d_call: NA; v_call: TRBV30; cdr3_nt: TGTGCCTGGAGTGTACGGAGTCCCTATGGCTACACCTTC; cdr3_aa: CAWSVRSPYGYTF
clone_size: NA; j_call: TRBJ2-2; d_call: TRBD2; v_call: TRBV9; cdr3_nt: TGTGCCAGCAGCATCTGGACTAGCGGGGGATCCGGGGAGCTGTTTTTT; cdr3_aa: CASSIWTSGGSGELFF
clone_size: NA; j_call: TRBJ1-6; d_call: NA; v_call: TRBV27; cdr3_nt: TGTGCCAGCAGGCTGACACCGACCTATAATTCACCCCTCCACTTT; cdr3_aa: CASRLTPTYNSPLHF
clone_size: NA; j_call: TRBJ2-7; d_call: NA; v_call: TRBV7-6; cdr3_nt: TGTGCCAGCAGTCAAGCGGCGGGATACAACGAGCAGTACTTC; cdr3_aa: CASSQAAGYNEQYF
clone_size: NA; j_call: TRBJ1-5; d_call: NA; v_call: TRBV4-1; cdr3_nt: TGCGCCAGCAGCCTTCCACAGGGCCCCCAGCATTTT; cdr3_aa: CASSLPQGPQHF
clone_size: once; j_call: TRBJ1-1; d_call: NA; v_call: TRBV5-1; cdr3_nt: TGCGCCAGCAGCGTCCGGGATGGCCGTTACACTGAAGCTTTCTTT; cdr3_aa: CASSVRDGRYTEAFF
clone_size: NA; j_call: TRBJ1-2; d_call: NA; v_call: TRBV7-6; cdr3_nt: TGTGCCAGCAGCTTAGCGCCAGGGAACTATGGCTACACCTTC; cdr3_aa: CASSLAPGNYGYTF
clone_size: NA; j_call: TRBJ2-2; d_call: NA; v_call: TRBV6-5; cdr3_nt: TGTGCCAGCAGTCACCTGAGGAACACCGGGGAGCTGTTTTTT; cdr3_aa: CASSHLRNTGELFF
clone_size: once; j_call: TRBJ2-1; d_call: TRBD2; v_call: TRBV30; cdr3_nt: TGTGCCTGGAGTAGGGAGGGAAGACTACACAATGAGCAGTTCTTC; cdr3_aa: CAWSREGRLHNEQFF
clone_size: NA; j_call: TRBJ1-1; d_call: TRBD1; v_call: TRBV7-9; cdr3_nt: TGTGCCAGCAGCCAGGGACAGGGTGACACTGAAGCTTTCTTT; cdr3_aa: CASSQGQGDTEAFF
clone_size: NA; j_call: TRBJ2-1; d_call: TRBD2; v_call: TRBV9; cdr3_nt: TGTGCCAGCAGCGTAGGTCTAGCGGCACACAATGAGCAGTTCTTC; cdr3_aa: CASSVGLAAHNEQFF
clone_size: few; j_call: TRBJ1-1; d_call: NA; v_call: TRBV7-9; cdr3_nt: TGTGCCAGCAGCTTCGGGATGAACACTGAAGCTTTCTTT; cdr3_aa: CASSFGMNTEAFF
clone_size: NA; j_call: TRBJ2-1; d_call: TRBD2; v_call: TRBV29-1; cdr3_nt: TGCAGCGTTGGGACTAGCGGGAGATATGAGCAGTTCTTC; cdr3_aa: CSVGTSGRYEQFF
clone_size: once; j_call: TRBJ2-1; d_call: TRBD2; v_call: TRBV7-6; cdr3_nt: TGTGCCAGCAGCTTAGGGAGCGGGAGTCATGTCGATGAGCAGTTCTTC; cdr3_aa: CASSLGSGSHVDEQFF
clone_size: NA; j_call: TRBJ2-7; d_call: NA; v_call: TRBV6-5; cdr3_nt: TGTGCCAGCAGTTACGCCCGCGGGGGACAACACTACGAGCAGTACTTC; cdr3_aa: CASSYARGGQHYEQYF
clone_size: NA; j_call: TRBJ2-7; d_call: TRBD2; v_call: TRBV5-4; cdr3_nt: TGTGCCAGCAGCCAGACTAGCGGGGGGCCTACTTCCTACGAGCAGTACTTC; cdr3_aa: CASSQTSGGPTSYEQYF
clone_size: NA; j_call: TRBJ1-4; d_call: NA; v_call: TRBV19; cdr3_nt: TGTGCCAGTACCGCAGAAGTTGGAAAACTGTTTTTT; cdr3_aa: CASTAEVGKLFF
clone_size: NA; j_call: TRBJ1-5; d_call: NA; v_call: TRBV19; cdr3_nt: TGTGCCAGTAGTATGGCAGGATCAATTAGCAATCAGCCCCAGCATTTT; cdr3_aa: CASSMAGSISNQPQHF
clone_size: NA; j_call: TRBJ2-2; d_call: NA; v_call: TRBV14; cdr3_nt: TGTGCCAGCATTGCGGCGTCGAACACCGGGGAGCTGTTTTTT; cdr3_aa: CASIAASNTGELFF
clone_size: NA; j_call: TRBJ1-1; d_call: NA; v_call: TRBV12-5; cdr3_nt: TGTGCTAGTGGTTTGGTAAAAACAGGGAGTATGAACACTGAAGCTTTCTTT; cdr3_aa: CASGLVKTGSMNTEAFF
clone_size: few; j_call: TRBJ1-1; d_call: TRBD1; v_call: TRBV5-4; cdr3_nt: TGTGCCAGCAGCTGGGACAGGGGGAACACTGAAGCTTTCTTT; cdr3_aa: CASSWDRGNTEAFF
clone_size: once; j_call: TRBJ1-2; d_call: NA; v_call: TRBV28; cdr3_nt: TGTGCCAGCCCCACTCGGGGATTACTCTATGGCTACACCTTC; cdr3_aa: CASPTRGLLYGYTF
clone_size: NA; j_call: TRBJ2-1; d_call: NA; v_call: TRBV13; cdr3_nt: TGTGCCAGCAGCTCCAGCCCAGGGAACTATGACAATGAGCAGTTCTTC; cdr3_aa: CASSSSPGNYDNEQFF
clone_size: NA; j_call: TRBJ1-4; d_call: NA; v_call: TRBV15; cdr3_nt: TGTGCCACCAGCAGAGATCGATTGAGGGAAAAACTGTTTTTT; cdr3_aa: CATSRDRLREKLFF
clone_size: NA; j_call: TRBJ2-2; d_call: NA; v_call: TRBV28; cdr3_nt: TGTGCCAGCAGTTCACTGAACACCGGGGAGCTGTTTTTT; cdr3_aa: CASSSLNTGELFF
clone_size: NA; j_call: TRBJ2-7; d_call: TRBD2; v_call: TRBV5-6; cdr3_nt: TGTGCCAGCAGCTTGGGCGGGACTAGCGCGACCTACGAGCAGTACTTC; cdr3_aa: CASSLGGTSATYEQYF
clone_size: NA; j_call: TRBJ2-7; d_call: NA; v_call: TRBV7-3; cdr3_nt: TGTGCCAGCAGCGAGCGCTTGGCGGAGGGGGCGGGCGAGCAGTACTTC; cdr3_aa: CASSERLAEGAGEQYF
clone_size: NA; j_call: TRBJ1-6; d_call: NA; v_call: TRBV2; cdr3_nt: TGTGCCAGCAGTGTCAACACCTATAATTCACCCCTCCACTTT; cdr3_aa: CASSVNTYNSPLHF
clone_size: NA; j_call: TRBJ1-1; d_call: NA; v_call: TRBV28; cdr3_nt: TGTGCCAGCCAGGGGTTTGAGGGGACTGAAGCTTTCTTT; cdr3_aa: CASQGFEGTEAFF
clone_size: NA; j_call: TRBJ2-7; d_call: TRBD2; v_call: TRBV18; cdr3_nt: TGTGCCAGCACGTCAGAAAGCGGGGGGCGGGTCGAGCAGTACTTC; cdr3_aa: CASTSESGGRVEQYF
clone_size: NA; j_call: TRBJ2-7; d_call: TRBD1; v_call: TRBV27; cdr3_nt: TGTGCCAGCAGTTTAATTCGGGACAGGGGGATCGAGCAGTACTTC; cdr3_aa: CASSLIRDRGIEQYF
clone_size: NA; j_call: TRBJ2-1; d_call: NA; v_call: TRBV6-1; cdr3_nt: TGTGCCATCGGTAAAACCTACAATGAGCAGTTCTTC; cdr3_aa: CAIGKTYNEQFF
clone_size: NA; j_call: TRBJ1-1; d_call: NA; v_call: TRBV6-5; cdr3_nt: TGTGCCAGCAGTTACGGCGGGACTGAAGCTTTCTTT; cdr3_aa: CASSYGGTEAFF
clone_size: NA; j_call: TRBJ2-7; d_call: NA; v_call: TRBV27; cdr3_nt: TGTGCCAGCAGTTCGCGGGCACTTGCCTACGAGCAGTACTTC; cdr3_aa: CASSSRALAYEQYF
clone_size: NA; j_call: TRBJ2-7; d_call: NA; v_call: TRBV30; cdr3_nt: TGTGCCTGGAGCGCGATGGCAGACTACTACGAGCAGTACTTC; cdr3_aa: CAWSAMADYYEQYF
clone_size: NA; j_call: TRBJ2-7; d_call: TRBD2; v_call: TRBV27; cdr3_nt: TGTGCCAGCAGTTCCGCCCCTAGCGGGATGAACTTC; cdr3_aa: CASSSAPSGMNF
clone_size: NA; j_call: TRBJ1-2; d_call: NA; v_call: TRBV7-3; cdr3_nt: TGTGCCAGCAGCTTAAGTTCGAGAAACTATGGCTACACCTTC; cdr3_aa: CASSLSSRNYGYTF
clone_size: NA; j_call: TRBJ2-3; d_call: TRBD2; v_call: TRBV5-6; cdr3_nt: TGTGCCAGCAGCTTGGGCGGGGGTACAGATACGCAGTATTTT; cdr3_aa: CASSLGGGTDTQYF
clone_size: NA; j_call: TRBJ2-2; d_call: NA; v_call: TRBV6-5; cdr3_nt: TGTGCCAGTCAGGCGGGTTTCAACACCGGGGAGCTGTTTTTT; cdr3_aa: CASQAGFNTGELFF
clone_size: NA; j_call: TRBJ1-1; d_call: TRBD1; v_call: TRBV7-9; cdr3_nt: TGTGCCAGCAGCTCGCGGGACAGAGACACTGAAGCTTTCTTT; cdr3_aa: CASSSRDRDTEAFF
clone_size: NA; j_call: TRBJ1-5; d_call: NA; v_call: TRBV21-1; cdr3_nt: TGTGCCAGCAGCTTACGAAACAATAGCAATCAGCCCCAGCATTTT; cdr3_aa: CASSLRNNSNQPQHF
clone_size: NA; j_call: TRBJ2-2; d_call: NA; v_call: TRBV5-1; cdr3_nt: TGCGCCAGCAGCTTGGCGGGAAACACCGGGGAGCTGTTTTTT; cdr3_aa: CASSLAGNTGELFF
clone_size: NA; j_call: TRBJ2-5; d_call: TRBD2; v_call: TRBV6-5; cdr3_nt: TGTGCCAGCAGGATTATTGGCGGGAGATCGGAGACCCAGTACTTC; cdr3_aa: CASRIIGGRSETQYF
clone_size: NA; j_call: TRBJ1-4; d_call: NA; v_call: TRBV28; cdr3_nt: TGTGCCAGCAGTTCCGAGGGAATTCCTCCAACTAATGAAAAACTGTTTTTT; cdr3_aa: CASSSEGIPPTNEKLFF
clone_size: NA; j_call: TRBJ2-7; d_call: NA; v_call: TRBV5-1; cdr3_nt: TGCGCCAGCAGCGTCGGCGGTCAGCATTATGAGCAGTACTTC; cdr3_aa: CASSVGGQHYEQYF
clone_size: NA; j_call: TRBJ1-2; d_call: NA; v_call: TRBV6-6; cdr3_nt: TGTGCCAGCAAAATTGCAGGGGATGGCTACACCTTC; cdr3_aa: CASKIAGDGYTF